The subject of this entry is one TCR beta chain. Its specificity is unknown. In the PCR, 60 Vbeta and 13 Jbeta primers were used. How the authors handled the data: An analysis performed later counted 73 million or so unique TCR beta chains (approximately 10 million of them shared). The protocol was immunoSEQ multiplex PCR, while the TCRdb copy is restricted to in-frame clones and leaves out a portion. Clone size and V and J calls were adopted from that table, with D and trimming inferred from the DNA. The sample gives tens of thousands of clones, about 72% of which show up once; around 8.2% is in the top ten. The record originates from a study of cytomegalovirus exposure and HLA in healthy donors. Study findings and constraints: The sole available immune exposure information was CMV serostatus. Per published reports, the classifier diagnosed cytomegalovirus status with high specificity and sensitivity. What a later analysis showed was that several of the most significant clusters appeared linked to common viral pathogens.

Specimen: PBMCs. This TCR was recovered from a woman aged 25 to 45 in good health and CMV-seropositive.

The CDR3 loop reads CASSPDSWVLQFF. In nucleotides, the CDR3 is TGCGCCAGCAGCCCAGACAGTTGGGTGTTGCAGTTCTTC. The V and J genes are TRBV5-1 and TRBJ2-1; possible D gene TRBD1, 5 bases. Trimming removed 4 bases at V and 12 bases at J, with 17 bases between. Germline V lookup: CDR1 SGHRS, CDR2 YFSETQ. The CDR3 runs 13 residues.